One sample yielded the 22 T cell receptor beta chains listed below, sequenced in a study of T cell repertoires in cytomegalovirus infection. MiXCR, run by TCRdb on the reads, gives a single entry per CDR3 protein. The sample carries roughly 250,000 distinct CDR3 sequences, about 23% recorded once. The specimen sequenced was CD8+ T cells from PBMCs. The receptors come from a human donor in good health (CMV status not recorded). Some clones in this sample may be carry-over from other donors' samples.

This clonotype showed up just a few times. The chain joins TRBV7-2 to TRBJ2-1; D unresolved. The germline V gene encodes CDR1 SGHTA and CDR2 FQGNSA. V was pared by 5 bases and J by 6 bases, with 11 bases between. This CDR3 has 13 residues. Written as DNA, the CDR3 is TGTGCCAGCAGCCACCCCTCGGGCAATGAGCAGTTCTTC. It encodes CASSHPSGNEQFF.

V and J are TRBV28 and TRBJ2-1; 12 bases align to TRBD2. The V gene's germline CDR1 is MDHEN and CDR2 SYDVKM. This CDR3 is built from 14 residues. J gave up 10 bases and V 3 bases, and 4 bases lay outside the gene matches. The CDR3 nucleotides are TGTGCCAGCAGTTTGCTAGCGGGGGGGAAAGAGCAGTTCTTC. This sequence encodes CASSLLAGGKEQFF.

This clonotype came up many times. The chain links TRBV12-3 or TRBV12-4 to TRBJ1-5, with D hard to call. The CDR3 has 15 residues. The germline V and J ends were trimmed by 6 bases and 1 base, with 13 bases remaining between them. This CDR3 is CASRIGVLSNQPQHF. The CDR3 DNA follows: TGTGCCAGCAGAATTGGGGTTTTGAGCAATCAGCCCCAGCATTTT.

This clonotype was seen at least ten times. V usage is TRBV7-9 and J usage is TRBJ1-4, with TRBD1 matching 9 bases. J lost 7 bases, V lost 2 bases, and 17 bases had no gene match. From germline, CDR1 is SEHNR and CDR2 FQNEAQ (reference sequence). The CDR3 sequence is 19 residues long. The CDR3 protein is CASSLSIDFPDRGFEKLFF. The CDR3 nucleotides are TGTGCCAGCAGCTTATCGATCGATTTCCCGGACAGGGGCTTTGAAAAACTGTTTTTT.

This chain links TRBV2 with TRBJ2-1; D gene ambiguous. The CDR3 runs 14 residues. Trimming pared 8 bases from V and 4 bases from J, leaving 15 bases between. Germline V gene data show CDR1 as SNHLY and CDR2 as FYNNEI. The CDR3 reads CASRQAEGYNEQFF. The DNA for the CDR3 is TGTGCCAGCCGCCAGGCAGAAGGTTACAATGAGCAGTTCTTC.

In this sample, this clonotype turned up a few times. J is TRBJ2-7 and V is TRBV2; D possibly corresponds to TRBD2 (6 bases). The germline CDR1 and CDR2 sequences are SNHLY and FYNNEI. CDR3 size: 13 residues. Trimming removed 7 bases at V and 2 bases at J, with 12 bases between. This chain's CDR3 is CASNGGRAYEQYF. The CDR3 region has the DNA TGTGCCAGCAACGGGGGTAGAGCCTACGAGCAGTACTTC.

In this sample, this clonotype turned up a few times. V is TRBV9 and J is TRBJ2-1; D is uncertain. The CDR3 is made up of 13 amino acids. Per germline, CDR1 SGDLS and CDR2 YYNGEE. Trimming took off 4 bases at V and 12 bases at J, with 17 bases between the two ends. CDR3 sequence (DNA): TGTGCCAGCAGCTCCAACATCATAGGTGGGCAGTTCTTC. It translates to CASSSNIIGGQFF.

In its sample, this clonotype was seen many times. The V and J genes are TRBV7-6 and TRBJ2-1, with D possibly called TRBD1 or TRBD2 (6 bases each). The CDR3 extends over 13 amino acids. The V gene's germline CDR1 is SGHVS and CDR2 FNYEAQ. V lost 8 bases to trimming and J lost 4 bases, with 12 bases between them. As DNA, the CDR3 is TGTGCCAGCGGGACGGGGGCGTACAATGAGCAGTTCTTC. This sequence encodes CASGTGAYNEQFF.

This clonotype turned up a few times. The CDR3: CASSRGLGEAFF. The CDR3 nucleotides read TGTGCCAGCAGTAGGGGGCTGGGTGAAGCTTTCTTT. The chain carries TRBV27 and TRBJ1-1, with 7 bases fitting TRBD1. The CDR3 loop spans 12 amino acids. V trimming: 5 bases; J trimming: 7 bases; junction bases outside the gene matches: 4. Germline V gene sequence: CDR1 MNHEY, CDR2 SMNVEV (reference sequence).

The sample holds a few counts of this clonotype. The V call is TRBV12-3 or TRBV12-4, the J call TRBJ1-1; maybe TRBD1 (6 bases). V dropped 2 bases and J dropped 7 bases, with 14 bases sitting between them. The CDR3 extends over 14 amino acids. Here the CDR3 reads CASSLIFGGDEAFF. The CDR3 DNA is TGTGCCAGCAGTTTAATTTTTGGGGGCGATGAAGCTTTCTTT.

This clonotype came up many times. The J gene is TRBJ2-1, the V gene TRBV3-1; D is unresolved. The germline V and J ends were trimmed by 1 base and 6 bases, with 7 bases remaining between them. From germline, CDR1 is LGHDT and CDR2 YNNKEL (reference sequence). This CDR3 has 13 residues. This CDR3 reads CASSQGWGNEQFF. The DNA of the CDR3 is TGTGCCAGCAGCCAAGGGTGGGGCAATGAGCAGTTCTTC.

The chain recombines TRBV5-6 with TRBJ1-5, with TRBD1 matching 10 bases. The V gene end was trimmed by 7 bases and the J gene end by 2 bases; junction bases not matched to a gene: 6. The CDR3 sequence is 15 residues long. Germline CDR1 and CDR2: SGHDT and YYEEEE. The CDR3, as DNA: TGTGCCAGCGGCGTTGGACAGGGGGGCAATCAGCCCCAGCATTTT. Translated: CASGVGQGGNQPQHF.

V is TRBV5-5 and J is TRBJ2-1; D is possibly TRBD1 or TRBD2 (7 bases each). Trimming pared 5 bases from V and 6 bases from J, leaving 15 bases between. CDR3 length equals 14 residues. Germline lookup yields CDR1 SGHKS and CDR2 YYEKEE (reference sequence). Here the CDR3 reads CASSSPGGGNEQFF. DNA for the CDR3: TGTGCCAGCAGTTCGCCAGGGGGGGGCAATGAGCAGTTCTTC.

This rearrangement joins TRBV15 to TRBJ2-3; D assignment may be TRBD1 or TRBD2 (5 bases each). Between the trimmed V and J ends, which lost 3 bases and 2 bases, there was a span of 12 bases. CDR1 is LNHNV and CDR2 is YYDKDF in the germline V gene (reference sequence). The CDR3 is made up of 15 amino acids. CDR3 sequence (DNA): TGTGCCACCAGCAGCGGGACGGGGACCACAGATACGCAGTATTTT. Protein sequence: CATSSGTGTTDTQYF.

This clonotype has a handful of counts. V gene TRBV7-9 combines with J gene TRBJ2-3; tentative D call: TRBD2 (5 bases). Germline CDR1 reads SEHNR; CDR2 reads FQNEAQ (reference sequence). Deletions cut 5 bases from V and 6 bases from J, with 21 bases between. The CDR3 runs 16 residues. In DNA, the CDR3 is TGTGCCAGCAGCCCTTATGGTAGCGCGCTGTTCGATACGCAGTATTTT. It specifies CASSPYGSALFDTQYF.

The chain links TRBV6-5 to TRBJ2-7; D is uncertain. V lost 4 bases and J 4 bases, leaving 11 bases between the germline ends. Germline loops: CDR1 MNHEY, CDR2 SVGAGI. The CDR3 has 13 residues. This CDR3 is CASSFVDGYEQYF. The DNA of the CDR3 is TGTGCCAGCAGTTTCGTCGACGGTTACGAGCAGTACTTC.

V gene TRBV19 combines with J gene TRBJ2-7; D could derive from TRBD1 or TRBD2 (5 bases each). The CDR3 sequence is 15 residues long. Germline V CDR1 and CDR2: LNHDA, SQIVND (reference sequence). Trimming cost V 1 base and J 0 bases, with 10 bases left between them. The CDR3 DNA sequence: TGTGCCAGTAGTATAGTGGGGGTATCCTCCTACGAGCAGTACTTC. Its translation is CASSIVGVSSYEQYF.

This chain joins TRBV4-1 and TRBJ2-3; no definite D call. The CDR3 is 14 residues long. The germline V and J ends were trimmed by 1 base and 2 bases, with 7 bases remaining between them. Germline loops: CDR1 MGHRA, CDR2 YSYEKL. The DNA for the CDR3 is TGCGCCAGCAGCCAAGCTACCCCCACAGATACGCAGTATTTT. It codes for CASSQATPTDTQYF.

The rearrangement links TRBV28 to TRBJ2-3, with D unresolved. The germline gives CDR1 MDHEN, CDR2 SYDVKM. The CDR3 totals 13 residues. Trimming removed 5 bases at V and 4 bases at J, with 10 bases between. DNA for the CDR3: TGTGCCAGCAGTGACCTATGGCCAGATACGCAGTATTTT. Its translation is CASSDLWPDTQYF.

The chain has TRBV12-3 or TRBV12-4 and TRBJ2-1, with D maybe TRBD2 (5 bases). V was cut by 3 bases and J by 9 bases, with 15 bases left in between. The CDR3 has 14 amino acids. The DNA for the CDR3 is TGTGCCAGCAGTTTCGGCCCGGGGTCAAGTGAGCAGTTCTTC. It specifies CASSFGPGSSEQFF.

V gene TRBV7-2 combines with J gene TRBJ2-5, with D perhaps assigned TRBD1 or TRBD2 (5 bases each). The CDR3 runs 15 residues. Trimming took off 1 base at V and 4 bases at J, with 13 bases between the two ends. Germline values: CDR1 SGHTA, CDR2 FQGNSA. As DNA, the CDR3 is TGTGCCAGCAGCTTAGTGGGGGTGTGGGGAGAGACCCAGTACTTC. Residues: CASSLVGVWGETQYF.

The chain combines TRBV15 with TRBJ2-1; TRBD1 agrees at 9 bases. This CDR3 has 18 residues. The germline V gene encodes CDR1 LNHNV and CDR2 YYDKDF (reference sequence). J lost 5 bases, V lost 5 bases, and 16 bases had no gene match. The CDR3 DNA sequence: TGTGCCACCAGCGGCCGGGACAGGGAATGGAGGGGTAACAATGAGCAGTTCTTC. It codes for CATSGRDREWRGNNEQFF.